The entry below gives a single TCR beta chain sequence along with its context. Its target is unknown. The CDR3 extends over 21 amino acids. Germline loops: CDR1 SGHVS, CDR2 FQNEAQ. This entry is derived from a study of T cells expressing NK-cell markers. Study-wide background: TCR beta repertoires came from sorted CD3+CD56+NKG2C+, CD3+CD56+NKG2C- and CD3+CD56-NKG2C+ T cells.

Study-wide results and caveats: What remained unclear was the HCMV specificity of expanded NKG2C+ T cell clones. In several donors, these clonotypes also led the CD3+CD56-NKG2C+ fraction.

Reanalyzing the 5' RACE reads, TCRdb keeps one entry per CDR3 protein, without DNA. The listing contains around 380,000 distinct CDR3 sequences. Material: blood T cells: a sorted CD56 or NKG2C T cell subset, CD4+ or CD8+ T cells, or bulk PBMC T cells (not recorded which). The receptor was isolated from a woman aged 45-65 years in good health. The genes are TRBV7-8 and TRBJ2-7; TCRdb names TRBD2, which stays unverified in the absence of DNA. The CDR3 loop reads CASSLGIRHSGVPRGSYEQYF.